What follows is one TCR beta chain and its context. Its specificity is not known. The data were taken from a study of T cell repertoires in cytomegalovirus infection. Study results and limitations: The ex vivo response was dominated by HLA-C-restricted CMV-specific TCR beta clonotypes.

The CDR3 length is 15 residues. The germline gives CDR1 SEHNR, CDR2 FQNEAQ (reference sequence). The V and J ends lost 6 bases and 1 base respectively, with 12 bases between them. Via MiXCR, TCRdb re-called the reads, giving one row per CDR3 protein. The sample carries fewer than 900,000 distinct CDR3 sequences, 29% recorded once. Source: cultured CD8+ T cells from PBMCs, taken from culture after CMV antigen stimulation. V and J are TRBV7-9 and TRBJ2-2; D remains ambiguous. The clonotype was recovered from a human donor in good health (CMV status not recorded). Some clones in this sample may be carry-over from other donors' samples. The DNA for the CDR3 is TGTGCCAGCAGTTCCCCCCCGGGGAACACCGGGGAGCTGTTTTTT. Its translation: CASSSPPGNTGELFF. The full variable domain, completed using reference TRBV7-9 and TRBJ2-2, is DTGVSQNPRHKITKRGQNVTFRCDPISEHNRLYWYRQTLGQGPEFLTYFQNEAQLEKSRLLSDRFSAERPKGSFSTLEIQRTEQGDSAMYLCASSSPPGNTGELFFGEGSRLTVL.